This TCR beta chain originates from a study of OX40 agonist ivuxolimab in advanced cancers. Method: immunoSEQ multiplex PCR; TCRdb's copy keeps in-frame clones and lacks some. This table has about 30,000 clones, roughly nine tenths appearing once. This CDR3 spans 13 amino acids. The germline CDR1 and CDR2 sequences are MDHEN and SYDVKM. Trimming stripped 9 bases from V and 2 bases from J, with 14 bases between. Patients were excluded for autoimmune disease history or systemic immunosuppression. Blood was sampled at baseline, cycle 4 day 1, and cycle 7 day 1. This sequence was found in an adult with an advanced solid tumor such as melanoma, head and neck, liver or kidney cancer. The chain couples TRBV28 to TRBJ2-7; unclear D gene. The sample in question was CD4+ or CD8+ T cells sorted from blood, obtained in a trial of the OX40 agonist ivuxolimab. The CDR3 sequence: CASHSGLAYEQYF. CDR3 nucleotide sequence: TGTGCCAGTCATTCCGGGTTGGCCTACGAGCAGTACTTC.